This T cell receptor beta chain came from a study of tumor and adjacent non-tumor tissue in lung cancer. The wider study: The cohort had approximately 13 adenocarcinoma, a couple of squamous cell and 1 small cell patients.

This clonotype was seen many times. Its target is not known. Study conclusions and caveats: In normal lung, the top 100 clones were significantly more dominant than in tumor. TCR diversity was significantly greater in tumor than normal lung tissue.

TCRbeta libraries were built with three rounds of nested PCR, modified from ARM-PCR. TCRdb re-derived calls from the multiplex PCR reads in MiXCR, one entry per CDR3 protein. Of 75,000 to 100,000 distinct CDR3 sequences listed, about 70% are singletons. RNA was extracted from bulk tissue without any cell sorting. Between August and November 2014, newly diagnosed, chemotherapy-naive lung cancer patients underwent thoracic surgery in China. CDR3 size: 17 residues. Unmatched junction bases numbered 12, after V lost 5 bases and J lost 2 bases. This chain links TRBV12-3 or TRBV12-4 with TRBJ2-5, with 9 nucleotides matching TRBD2. The sample consisted of lung tumor tissue. The TCR comes from a man in his fifties or sixties with non-small cell lung cancer. The chain's CDR3 is CASSPRGSGSSQETQYF. The CDR3 DNA follows: TGTGCCAGCAGTCCACGGGGTAGCGGGAGTTCACAAGAGACCCAGTACTTC.